These 26 T cell receptor beta chains were all obtained from the same sample, sequenced in a study of blood T cell repertoires in COVID-19 (dated by TCRdb to between 2020 and 2021). Library creation used the immunoSEQ multiplex PCR assay. TCRdb re-hosts the immuneACCESS table, in-frame sequences only. Its copies lack some clones; in the studies checked, an unresolved V gene accounts for under half of them, and the cause for the rest is not known. Recorded for this sample are 200,000 to 300,000 clones; around 84% of them occurred a single time. 3% to 4% of the sample is in the top ten clones. Material: peripheral blood. The receptors derive from a woman between 18 and 29 years old with acute or convalescent COVID-19.

The rearrangement joins TRBV7-2 to TRBJ1-2; D ambiguous. The CDR3 is 15 residues long. The germline V and J ends were trimmed by 0 bases and 4 bases, with 12 bases remaining between them. Germline V CDR1 and CDR2: SGHTA, FQGNSA. In DNA, the CDR3 is TGTGCCAGCAGCTTAGCCTCAGGTACCGGCTATGGCTACACCTTC. This encodes CASSLASGTGYGYTF.

This clone was counted once. V is TRBV27 and J is TRBJ2-7; 9 bases line up with TRBD1. The trim removed 0 bases at V and 9 bases at J, leaving 15 bases unmatched. CDR1 is MNHEY and CDR2 is SMNVEV in the germline V gene (reference sequence). The CDR3 loop spans 17 amino acids. CDR3 sequence (DNA): TGTGCCAGCAGTTTATCTGCCTGGCGGGACAGGGTGAGCGGGCAGTACTTC. It specifies CASSLSAWRDRVSGQYF.

On this clone: The junction and the germline gene differ at one end; a read error may be behind it. This CDR3 reads CAGSQKGQGDQPQHF. CDR3 nucleotides: TGTGCCGGCAGCCAAAAGGGACAGGGTGATCAGCCCCAGCATTTT. V is TRBV16 and J is TRBJ1-5, with TRBD1 identical over 9 bases. This CDR3 has 15 residues. Germline assignment: CDR1 KGHSY and CDR2 FQNENV.

The chain recombines TRBV7-2 with TRBJ2-7; weak D call: TRBD1 (6 bases). The germline gives CDR1 SGHTA, CDR2 FQGNSA. The CDR3 length is 16 residues. V was trimmed by 7 bases and J by 2 bases, leaving 21 bases between them. CDR3 loop: CASTSRQGLATYEQYF. DNA of the CDR3: TGTGCCAGCACAAGCAGGCAGGGGCTCGCCACCTACGAGCAGTACTTC. The full variable domain, its missing parts supplied by reference TRBV7-2 and TRBJ2-7, is GAGVSQSPSNKVTEKGKDVELRCDPISGHTALYWYRQSLGQGLEFLIYFQGNSAPDKSGLPSDRFSAERTGGSVSTLTIQRTQQEDSAVYLCASTSRQGLATYEQYFGPGTRLTVT.

The J gene is TRBJ1-1, the V gene TRBV21-1; the table's D call TRBD1 went unverified against the DNA. TRBV21-1 is deemed a pseudogene. This CDR3 region has 18 residues. The CDR3, as DNA: TGTGCCAGCAGCAAAATCCGGGACAGGGGGCGTGTGGGCACTGAAGCTTTCTTT. Its protein product is CASSKIRDRGRVGTEAFF.

This clone was counted once. V and J are TRBV7-8 and TRBJ2-2; 9 nucleotides match TRBD1. Germline loops: CDR1 SGHVS, CDR2 FQNEAQ. J was trimmed by 11 bases and V by 5 bases; bases with no gene match: 3. The CDR3 has 12 residues. This chain's CDR3 is CASSRGQGELFF. In DNA form, the CDR3 reads TGTGCCAGCAGCAGGGGACAGGGTGAGCTGTTTTTT.

This clone has only a few counts. The CDR3 coding sequence is TGTGCCAGCAGTGGGGACTCCACCTACGAGCAGTACTTC. Amino acids: CASSGDSTYEQYF. The chain has TRBV12-3 or TRBV12-4 and TRBJ2-7, with a possible D match to TRBD2 (6 bases). V lost 5 bases and J lost 2, with 10 bases in between. The CDR3 runs 13 residues.

The J gene is TRBJ1-3, the V gene TRBV7-8; D is uncertain. The CDR3 has 16 residues. V was trimmed by 5 bases and J by 6 bases, leaving 20 bases between them. Germline V gene data show CDR1 as SGHVS and CDR2 as FQNEAQ. CDR3 nucleotide sequence: TGTGCCAGCAGCCTAGGGAGGTTGACTAAAGAAAACACCATATATTTT. Residues: CASSLGRLTKENTIYF.

This clone was observed a single time. The rearrangement links TRBV6-5 to TRBJ1-2, with unresolved D. The V end lost 0 bases, the J end lost 4 bases, and 12 bases lay between the germline ends. CDR3 length equals 15 residues. CDR1 and CDR2 (germline): MNHEY, SVGAGI. In DNA, the CDR3 is TGTGCCAGCAGTTACTCGGTCGGCGGCGGCTATGGCTACACCTTC. Translation gives CASSYSVGGGYGYTF.

CDR3 bases: TGTGCCAGCAGTTACTCGTCGGCAGGGGTGAACACCATATATTTT. Encoded protein: CASSYSSAGVNTIYF. This sequence joins TRBV6-5 and TRBJ1-3; the D gene is possibly TRBD1 (6 bases). This CDR3 is 15 amino acids long. Germline V CDR1 and CDR2: MNHEY, SVGAGI. V was clipped by 0 bases and J by 7 bases, with 13 bases between them.

The J gene is TRBJ2-1, the V gene TRBV5-6; tentatively, D is TRBD2 (6 bases). The CDR3 consists of 14 residues. Trimming took off 4 bases at V and 6 bases at J, with 14 bases between the two ends. The germline gives CDR1 SGHDT, CDR2 YYEEEE. The CDR3 reads CASSGAGLSNEQFF. CDR3 sequence (DNA): TGTGCCAGCAGCGGGGCCGGACTATCCAATGAGCAGTTCTTC.

The chain joins TRBV7-9 to TRBJ2-1; 13 nucleotides match TRBD2. CDR1 is SEHNR, CDR2 FQNEAQ, per germline (reference sequence). This CDR3 is 16 amino acids long. J was trimmed by 8 bases and V by 5 bases; bases with no gene match: 9. DNA of the CDR3: TGTGCCAGCAGCCGACGGACTAGCGGGAGTAGGGATGAGCAGTTCTTC. Encoded protein: CASSRRTSGSRDEQFF.

The chain links TRBV21-1 to TRBJ1-1; no check of the table's D call, TRBD1, against the DNA was made. TRBV21-1 is noted as a pseudogene. This CDR3 comprises 20 residues. The CDR3 DNA sequence: TGTGCCAGCAGCAAATGGGCGGAACCGGGACAGCTTTACGGGAACACTGAAGCTTTCTTT. Protein product: CASSKWAEPGQLYGNTEAFF.

This clone has a handful of counts. In DNA form, the CDR3 reads TGCGCCAGCAGCCGACTAGCTACAGGGGGTGACAATGAGCAGTTCTTC. It encodes CASSRLATGGDNEQFF. V and J are TRBV4-3 and TRBJ2-1; possibly TRBD1 for D (8 bases). The V end was cut by 4 bases, the J end by 5 bases, with 18 bases between. Germline lookup yields CDR1 LGHNA and CDR2 YSLEER. CDR3 size: 16 residues.

The chain carries TRBV6-5 and TRBJ2-7; 8 nucleotides agree with TRBD2. The CDR3 is made up of 15 amino acids. The V and J ends lost 6 bases and 3 bases, in that order; junction bases with no gene match: 10. Germline CDR1 reads MNHEY; CDR2 reads SVGAGI. This CDR3 reads CASSISGRVIYEQYF. The CDR3 nucleotides are TGTGCCAGCAGCATAAGCGGGAGAGTTATCTACGAGCAGTACTTC.

The chain is built from TRBV4-3 and TRBJ2-7; the D gene is possibly TRBD1 (6 bases). Trimming took 0 bases from V and 5 from J, leaving 17 bases between them. Germline V CDR1 and CDR2: LGHNA, YSLEER. The CDR3 runs 16 residues. The CDR3 region is CASSQDWTAVTHEQYF. The CDR3 DNA is TGCGCCAGCAGCCAAGATTGGACAGCGGTTACCCACGAGCAGTACTTC.

The chain has TRBV19 and TRBJ2-1; tentative D call: TRBD1 (5 bases). CDR1 LNHDA and CDR2 SQIVND come from the germline V gene (reference sequence). V lost 1 base and J lost 0, with 10 bases in between. The CDR3 has 16 residues. Written as DNA, the CDR3 is TGTGCCAGTAGTATAGGGTGGGGCAGCTCCTACAATGAGCAGTTCTTC. It yields the protein CASSIGWGSSYNEQFF.

With regard to this clone: The germline gene is not matched at one end of the junction; a read error may be the cause. V is TRBV7-7 and J is TRBJ2-5; 8 bases are a match to TRBD1. Germline V gene data show CDR1 as SSHAT and CDR2 as FNYEAQ (reference sequence). This CDR3 has 15 residues. CDR3 bases: TGTGCTAGCAGCTTTGTACAGGGGGGCCAAGAGACCCAGTACTTC. Translated, it gives CASSFVQGGQETQYF. The full variable domain, in which reference TRBV7-7 and TRBJ2-5 provide the parts outside the CDR3, is GAGVSQSPRYKVTKRGQDVTLRCDPISSHATLYWYQQALGQGPEFLTYFNYEAQPDKSGLPSDRFSAERPEGSISTLTIQRTEQRDSAMYRCASSFVQGGQETQYFGPGTRLLVL.

The V and J genes are TRBV30 and TRBJ1-2, with TRBD1 as a possible D gene (6 bases). CDR1 GTSNPN and CDR2 SVGIG come from the germline V gene (reference sequence). The CDR3 is made up of 14 amino acids. The V and J ends lost 4 bases and 4 bases respectively, with 16 bases between them. CDR3 DNA: TGTGCCTGGATCAATACGGGACACCTCTATGGCTACACCTTC. Amino acids: CAWINTGHLYGYTF.

CDR3 residues: CASSVDPSPTYEQYF. The CDR3 coding sequence is TGTGCCAGCAGCGTAGATCCGAGCCCTACCTACGAGCAGTACTTC. The J gene is TRBJ2-7, the V gene TRBV9; no definite D call. This CDR3 has 15 amino acids. V lost 0 bases and J 2 bases, leaving 12 bases between the germline ends. In germline, CDR1 is SGDLS, CDR2 YYNGEE.

The chain's CDR3 is CSARYRGLQYF. CDR3 nucleotide sequence: TGCAGTGCCCGATACAGGGGATTGCAGTATTTT. The V and J genes are TRBV20-1 and TRBJ2-3; 7 bases match TRBD1. This CDR3 has 11 amino acids. J gave up 11 bases and V 6 bases, and 8 bases lay outside the gene matches. Germline loops: CDR1 DFQATT, CDR2 SNEGSKA (reference sequence).

The sample holds many counts of this clone. The V call is TRBV7-2, the J call TRBJ2-7; TRBD2 aligns across 12 bases. The trim removed 5 bases at V and 2 bases at J, leaving 1 base unmatched. The CDR3 consists of 14 residues. Germline CDR1 is SGHTA and CDR2 is FQGNSA. CDR3 nucleotides: TGTGCCAGCAGCCGGACTAGCGGGACCTACGAGCAGTACTTC. Amino acid sequence: CASSRTSGTYEQYF.

The CDR3 protein is CATSSSGTASLSGANVLTF. In DNA form, the CDR3 reads TGTGCCACCAGCAGTTCCGGGACAGCGAGTCTCTCTGGGGCCAACGTCCTGACTTTC. The rearrangement links TRBV15 to TRBJ2-6; 7 bases fit TRBD1. Germline V gene lookup returns CDR1 LNHNV and CDR2 YYDKDF (reference sequence). V was pared by 3 bases and J by 0 bases, with 11 bases of the junction left unmatched. The CDR3 length is 19 residues.

The chain carries TRBV7-6 and TRBJ2-1, with TRBD2 matching over 14 bases. Germline-derived CDR1 and CDR2 are SGHVS and FNYEAQ. There are 16 residues in the CDR3. J gave up 8 bases and V 5 bases, and 8 bases lay outside the gene matches. CDR3 sequence: CASSARLAGGPHEQFF. The CDR3 nucleotides are TGTGCCAGCAGCGCCCGACTAGCGGGAGGGCCCCATGAGCAGTTCTTC.

This clone was detected only once. The chain employs TRBV25-1 and TRBJ2-7; TRBD1 agrees at 9 bases. Trimming removed 6 bases from V and 2 bases from J; junction bases left unmatched: 5. In germline, CDR1 is MGHDK, CDR2 SYGVNS. The length of the CDR3 is 14 residues. CDR3 DNA: TGTGCCAGCAGACCTACAGGGGGCCCCTACGAGCAGTACTTC. It translates to CASRPTGGPYEQYF.

This chain joins TRBV5-1 and TRBJ2-7, with 7 nucleotides matching TRBD1. The CDR3 runs to 14 residues. Germline assignment: CDR1 SGHRS and CDR2 YFSETQ. V shed 3 bases, J shed 3 bases, and the junction held 6 bases outside the gene matches. Here the CDR3 reads CASSYTGTVYEQYF. DNA of the CDR3: TGCGCCAGCAGCTATACCGGGACAGTCTACGAGCAGTACTTC.